The 32 T cell receptor beta chains below were found in one sample sequenced in a study of blood T cell repertoires in COVID-19. Clones were sequenced by immunoSEQ multiplex PCR, and TCRdb holds only the in-frame ones, with some missing. The sample lists under 55,000 clones, more than 70% occurring once. Sequencing used peripheral blood. Source of these receptors: a human donor in a cohort sampled during active COVID-19.

This chain connects TRBV6-5 to TRBJ2-6; D remains ambiguous. The CDR3 spans 13 residues. V was cut by 1 base and J by 6 bases, with 4 bases left in between. CDR1 is MNHEY and CDR2 is SVGAGI in the germline V gene. The CDR3 nucleotides read TGTGCCAGCAGTTACTGGCAGGCCAACGTCCTGACTTTC. This encodes CASSYWQANVLTF.

This clone was recorded only once. In DNA, the CDR3 is TGTGCCAGCTCACCACCAGGACGGGGGGCTTACGAGCAGTACTTC. It specifies CASSPPGRGAYEQYF. The J gene is TRBJ2-7, the V gene TRBV18, with D possibly being TRBD2 (7 bases). The CDR3 totals 15 residues. Trimming removed 0 bases at V and 4 bases at J, with 13 bases between. Germline CDR1 KGHSH, CDR2 LQKENI.

The chain joins TRBV7-3 to TRBJ1-1, with a tentative D call TRBD1 (5 bases). CDR1 and CDR2 from the germline V gene are SGHTA and FQGTGA. Trimming cost V 5 bases and J 5 bases, with 21 bases left between them. The CDR3 is made up of 16 amino acids. This chain's CDR3 is CASSPQPGTLVTEAFF. The CDR3 nucleotides are TGTGCCAGCAGCCCACAACCCGGGACTCTCGTAACTGAAGCTTTCTTT.

The gene calls are TRBV10-3 and TRBJ1-5, with TRBD1 matching 11 bases. After removal of 10 bases from V and 0 bases from J, the junction contained 8 bases not matched to a gene. Per the germline V gene, CDR1 is ENHRY and CDR2 is SYGVKD. The CDR3 is made up of 16 amino acids. In nucleotides, the CDR3 is TGTGCCACCCTAGGGGGACAGGGGGATAGCAATCAGCCCCAGCATTTT. It translates to CATLGGQGDSNQPQHF.

This chain links TRBV19 with TRBJ2-3; TRBD2 matches 8 bases. Looked up from germline, CDR1 is LNHDA and CDR2 is SQIVND (reference sequence). After removal of 7 bases from V and 2 bases from J, the junction contained 5 bases not matched to a gene. The CDR3 is made up of 14 amino acids. CDR3 DNA sequence: TGTGCCAGTATGGGCGGGGGGTCCACAGATACGCAGTATTTT. The encoded protein is CASMGGGSTDTQYF. Combining the CDR3 with reference TRBV19 and TRBJ2-3 gives the whole variable domain DGGITQSPKYLFRKEGQNVTLSCEQNLNHDAMYWYRQDPGQGLRLIYYSQIVNDFQKGDIAEGYSVSREKKESFPLTVTSAQKNPTAFYLCASMGGGSTDTQYFGPGTRLTVL.

This sequence joins TRBV6-2 or TRBV6-3 and TRBJ2-7; TRBD1 might be the D (7 bases). The V end lost 4 bases, the J end lost 3 bases, and 22 bases lay between the germline ends. Per germline, CDR1 MNHEY and CDR2 SVGEGT. The CDR3 is 17 amino acids. CDR3 amino acids: CASSSGTSQDRYYEQYF. The CDR3 DNA follows: TGTGCCAGCAGTTCCGGTACTAGCCAGGACAGGTACTACGAGCAGTACTTC.

This clone was seen once. The V and J genes are TRBV6-2 or TRBV6-3 and TRBJ1-2; D possibly corresponds to TRBD1 (5 bases). Germline values: CDR1 MNHEY, CDR2 SVGEGT. The CDR3 consists of 15 residues. V lost 4 bases and J 0 bases, leaving 12 bases between the germline ends. CDR3 sequence: CASSSRGGANYGYTF. The CDR3 bases are TGTGCCAGCAGTTCCCGGGGGGGAGCTAACTATGGCTACACCTTC.

The chain combines TRBV11-2 with TRBJ2-7; D unclear. Germline V gene lookup returns CDR1 SGHAT and CDR2 FQNNGV. CDR3 length equals 14 residues. Deletions cut 5 bases from V and 1 base from J, with 12 bases between. CDR3 nucleotides: TGTGCCAGCAGCCCTCGGAGCGTATCCTACGAGCAGTACTTC. It specifies CASSPRSVSYEQYF.

The rearrangement links TRBV2 to TRBJ1-2, with D hard to call. This CDR3 comprises 14 residues. Germline CDR1 reads SNHLY; CDR2 reads FYNNEI. V lost 6 bases to trimming and J lost 8 bases, with 19 bases between them. The CDR3 loop is CASRARSEPLGYTF. The CDR3 DNA reads TGTGCCAGCAGAGCCCGATCGGAGCCTCTCGGCTACACCTTC.

The rearrangement links TRBV4-1 to TRBJ2-1, with D possibly TRBD2 on 6 matching bases. The CDR3 extends over 18 amino acids. The V gene's germline CDR1 is MGHRA and CDR2 YSYEKL. V was cut by 1 base and J by 0 bases, with 16 bases left in between. CDR3 DNA sequence: TGCGCCAGCAGCCAAGGGGCTGCGGGGATAAGCTCCTACAATGAGCAGTTCTTC. Protein: CASSQGAAGISSYNEQFF.

The V gene is TRBV7-2, the J gene TRBJ2-1, with 14 bases lining up with TRBD2. The germline V gene encodes CDR1 SGHTA and CDR2 FQGNSA. This CDR3 contains 16 residues. The J segment lost 9 bases and the V segment lost 5 bases, leaving 9 bases of the junction unmatched. The DNA for the CDR3 is TGTGCCAGCAGCCCGCCCCGACTAGCGGGGGGGCGTGAGCAGTTCTTC. It is translated as CASSPPRLAGGREQFF.

The sample holds one count of this clone. This chain connects TRBV5-6 to TRBJ1-4; TRBD1 might be the D (6 bases). Germline V gives CDR1 SGHDT, CDR2 YYEEEE. The CDR3 has 14 amino acids. The germline V and J ends were trimmed by 7 bases and 7 bases, with 17 bases remaining between them. CDR3 residues: CASERLGAREKLFF. The CDR3 DNA sequence: TGTGCCAGCGAACGGTTGGGGGCACGTGAAAAACTGTTTTTT.

The chain couples TRBV4-3 to TRBJ1-1; D not resolved. The CDR3 consists of 14 residues. The germline V gene encodes CDR1 LGHNA and CDR2 YSLEER. V was trimmed by 0 bases and J by 1 base, leaving 6 bases between them. The CDR3 sequence is CASSQDLWNTEAFF. CDR3 nucleotides: TGCGCCAGCAGCCAAGATCTCTGGAACACTGAAGCTTTCTTT.

J is TRBJ1-2 and V is TRBV28; D gene ambiguous. CDR1 MDHEN and CDR2 SYDVKM come from the germline V gene. The CDR3 consists of 15 residues. Between the trimmed V and J ends, which lost 6 bases and 6 bases, there was a span of 20 bases. As DNA, the CDR3 is TGTGCCAGCAGCCTAGAGATTCGAGGGCAAGATGGCTACACCTTC. This codes for CASSLEIRGQDGYTF.

The chain links TRBV7-3 to TRBJ2-3, with 12 bases identical to TRBD2. There are 17 residues in the CDR3. V lost 2 bases to trimming and J lost 10 bases; unmatched junction nucleotides: 13. Germline CDR1 is SGHTA and CDR2 is FQGTGA. CDR3 nucleotide sequence: TGTGCCAGCAGCTTACCCCCTAGCGGGGGGGGCTCGGCGGCGCAGTATTTT. Translating gives CASSLPPSGGGSAAQYF.

This CDR3 reads CASSFIGGDTEAFF. Here the CDR3 DNA reads TGTGCCAGCAGCTTTATAGGGGGGGACACTGAAGCTTTCTTT. The chain joins TRBV13 to TRBJ1-1, with D perhaps TRBD1 (6 bases). The V and J ends lost 3 bases and 3 bases respectively, with 11 bases between them. The germline V gene encodes CDR1 PRHDT and CDR2 FYEKMQ (reference sequence). This CDR3 is built from 14 residues.

This clone has only one observation. J is TRBJ2-2 and V is TRBV7-2; D is ambiguous. V lost 3 bases and J 4 bases, leaving 9 bases between the germline ends. There are 14 residues in the CDR3. Germline V gene lookup returns CDR1 SGHTA and CDR2 FQGNSA. The CDR3 loop reads CASSFQVPTGELFF. The DNA for the CDR3 is TGTGCCAGCAGCTTCCAGGTTCCCACCGGGGAGCTGTTTTTT. Drawing the rest from reference TRBV7-2 and TRBJ2-2, the complete variable domain is GAGVSQSPSNKVTEKGKDVELRCDPISGHTALYWYRQSLGQGLEFLIYFQGNSAPDKSGLPSDRFSAERTGGSVSTLTIQRTQQEDSAVYLCASSFQVPTGELFFGEGSRLTVL.

J is TRBJ1-6 and V is TRBV9; D may be TRBD1 (5 bases). V lost 0 bases and J 9 bases, leaving 16 bases between the germline ends. The CDR3 has 16 amino acids. CDR1 and CDR2 from the germline V gene are SGDLS and YYNGEE. The CDR3 loop reads CASSVEVSGPGSPLHF. CDR3 bases: TGTGCCAGCAGCGTAGAGGTATCAGGGCCGGGTTCACCCCTCCACTTT.

The rearrangement joins TRBV30 to TRBJ2-5, with a possible D match to TRBD2 (7 bases). The CDR3 consists of 14 residues. The germline V gene encodes CDR1 GTSNPN and CDR2 SVGIG (reference sequence). Trimming took 3 bases from V and 4 from J, leaving 15 bases between them. The CDR3 protein is CAWSLGGAGETQYF. CDR3 bases: TGTGCCTGGAGCTTGGGGGGGGCGGGAGAGACCCAGTACTTC.

The sample holds a few counts of this clone. This rearrangement joins TRBV27 to TRBJ1-1, with a weak D call TRBD1 (6 bases). Germline loops: CDR1 MNHEY, CDR2 SMNVEV (reference sequence). The CDR3 contains 17 residues. The germline V and J ends were trimmed by 2 bases and 1 base, with 17 bases remaining between them. The CDR3 bases are TGTGCCAGCAGTTTACGGGCTGGGCAGGGGAGGAACACTGAAGCTTTCTTT. Its translation is CASSLRAGQGRNTEAFF.

The chain uses TRBV28 and TRBJ2-3, with D possibly matching TRBD2 (6 bases). Trimming removed 10 bases at V and 4 bases at J, with 18 bases between. The CDR3 runs to 14 residues. CDR1 and CDR2 (germline): MDHEN, SYDVKM. The CDR3 region is CATILAIHPDTQYF. CDR3 nucleotides: TGTGCCACCATTCTAGCGATCCACCCAGATACGCAGTATTTT.

The chain is built from TRBV7-9 and TRBJ2-3; 8 bases agree with TRBD2. This CDR3 is 18 amino acids long. The trim removed 7 bases at V and 4 bases at J, leaving 19 bases unmatched. CDR1 is SEHNR and CDR2 is FQNEAQ in the germline V gene (reference sequence). Here the CDR3 reads CASTFRRGAGASADTQYF. Written as DNA, the CDR3 is TGTGCCAGCACCTTTCGCAGAGGAGCGGGGGCGTCGGCAGATACGCAGTATTTT. Full variable domain (missing parts from reference TRBV7-9 and TRBJ2-3): DTGVSQNPRHKITKRGQNVTFRCDPISEHNRLYWYRQTLGQGPEFLTYFQNEAQLEKSRLLSDRFSAERPKGSFSTLEIQRTEQGDSAMYLCASTFRRGAGASADTQYFGPGTRLTVL.

V gene TRBV7-8 combines with J gene TRBJ1-2; TRBD1 aligns across 9 bases. The V segment lost 0 bases and the J segment 6 bases; nucleotides outside the gene matches: 5. The CDR3 consists of 15 residues. Germline V CDR1 and CDR2: SGHVS, FQNEAQ. The CDR3 sequence is CASSLASTGGHGYTF. CDR3 in DNA: TGTGCCAGCAGCTTAGCTTCGACAGGGGGTCATGGCTACACCTTC.

This clone was observed once. The chain combines TRBV7-9 with TRBJ2-1; D possibly corresponds to TRBD2 (6 bases). Germline V CDR1 and CDR2: SEHNR, FQNEAQ (reference sequence). The CDR3 is 14 amino acids. V lost 7 bases and J lost 7, with 17 bases in between. The CDR3, as DNA: TGTGCCAGCACGGGCGGGATTCTGGGGAATGAGCAGTTCTTC. Translating gives CASTGGILGNEQFF. Complete variable domain (other parts from reference TRBV7-9 and TRBJ2-1): DTGVSQNPRHKITKRGQNVTFRCDPISEHNRLYWYRQTLGQGPEFLTYFQNEAQLEKSRLLSDRFSAERPKGSFSTLEIQRTEQGDSAMYLCASTGGILGNEQFFGPGTRLTVL.

The rearrangement joins TRBV7-9 to TRBJ1-2; D is ambiguous. The CDR3 sequence is 13 residues long. Germline assignment: CDR1 SEHNR and CDR2 FQNEAQ (reference sequence). Trimming pared 0 bases from V and 4 bases from J, leaving 6 bases between. This CDR3 is CASSLAASYGYTF. CDR3 sequence (DNA): TGTGCCAGCAGCTTAGCAGCTTCCTATGGCTACACCTTC.

The V call is TRBV28, the J call TRBJ2-3; 11 bases map to TRBD2. The junction had 12 bases not matched to a gene; V was cut back by 4 bases and J by 9 bases. The CDR3 covers 16 residues. CDR1 is MDHEN, CDR2 SYDVKM, per germline. Here the CDR3 reads CASSSNLETSGSTQYF. The CDR3 nucleotides are TGTGCCAGCAGTTCTAATTTAGAAACTAGCGGGAGCACGCAGTATTTT.

This chain links TRBV10-3 with TRBJ1-1; D is unclear. Germline CDR1 reads ENHRY; CDR2 reads SYGVKD. This CDR3 contains 16 residues. The V and J ends lost 7 bases and 0 bases respectively, with 18 bases between them. The CDR3 DNA is TGTGCCATCAAGTCGGCGGTTGGAGGTATGAACACTGAAGCTTTCTTT. This translates into CAIKSAVGGMNTEAFF.

The CDR3 is CSASAYNEQFF. The CDR3 DNA follows: TGCAGTGCTAGCGCCTACAATGAGCAGTTCTTC. The gene calls are TRBV20-1 and TRBJ2-1, with D uncertain. Trimming cost V 3 bases and J 2 bases, with 2 bases left between them. Per germline, CDR1 DFQATT and CDR2 SNEGSKA (reference sequence). This CDR3 has 11 residues.

The rearrangement links TRBV28 to TRBJ2-7; 8 positions agree with TRBD2. The CDR3 is 15 residues long. Germline V gene sequence: CDR1 MDHEN, CDR2 SYDVKM. V lost 2 bases and J lost 5; bases outside the gene matches: 8. The CDR3 coding sequence is TGTGCCAGCAGTTTAATTCCGGGGGGGCCCGACGAGCAGTACTTC. Its protein is CASSLIPGGPDEQYF.

The V gene is TRBV10-3, the J gene TRBJ2-7, with D perhaps TRBD1 (5 bases). Per the germline V gene, CDR1 is ENHRY and CDR2 is SYGVKD. The CDR3 runs 11 residues. Trimming took 6 bases from V and 7 from J, leaving 10 bases between them. Here the CDR3 reads CAIRDTREQYF. As DNA, the CDR3 is TGTGCCATCAGGGACACCAGGGAGCAGTACTTC.

This clone has only a few counts. The chain couples TRBV29-1 to TRBJ2-1; the D gene is possibly TRBD1 (6 bases). The CDR3 covers 19 residues. Germline V gene data show CDR1 as SQVTM and CDR2 as ANQGSEA. The V gene lost 5 bases and the J gene lost 3 bases, with 29 bases spanning the gap. The DNA for the CDR3 is TGCAGCGTTTTCGTGTACGTAGTGGGGGACACGTTTAGCTACAATGAGCAGTTCTTC. Encoded protein: CSVFVYVVGDTFSYNEQFF.

The chain joins TRBV2 to TRBJ2-2; the D gene is possibly TRBD1 (6 bases). This CDR3 has 12 amino acids. V was pared by 6 bases and J by 8 bases, with 10 bases between. CDR1 and CDR2 from the germline V gene are SNHLY and FYNNEI. The chain's CDR3 is CASRKGQGELFF. CDR3 in DNA: TGTGCCAGCAGGAAAGGACAGGGGGAGCTGTTTTTT.